The clone carrying this T cell receptor beta chain counts as medium-sized by frequency. The antigen remains undetermined. Germline loops: CDR1 SGHTA, CDR2 FQGNSA. The CDR3 is made up of 11 amino acids. This sample was included in a study of CXCR3-negative and CXCR3-positive naive CD8 T cells. Study conclusions and caveats: CXCR3-positive naive cells carried more hydrophobic TRB CDR3s than CXCR3-negative naive cells did. Surface CD5 was comparable between naive subsets; TCR strength was inferred from TRB CDR3 properties.

It was by 5' RACE with UMI labels that the TRB cDNA libraries were prepared. TCRdb reprocessed the 5' RACE reads, keeping one entry per CDR3 protein, no DNA. The specimen's table records about 6,700 distinct CDR3 sequences. This receptor was obtained from a human donor in good health. Some clones in this sample may be carry-over from other donors' samples. Specimen: naive CXCR3+ CD8+ T cells from blood. Noted subset: CD45RO-CCR7+CD27+CD95- naive CD8+ T cells expressing CXCR3 (TNR3+). The chain has TRBV7-2 and TRBJ2-7; the D call of TRBD2 rests on TCRdb alone, since no DNA is present to check it. The CDR3 loop is CASRGIGEQYF.